The 2 T cell receptor beta chains below come from one sample, sequenced in a study of blood T cell repertoires in COVID-19. Profiling relied on immunoSEQ multiplex PCR, and the TCRdb table lists in-frame clones only, not all of them. The sample holds a few hundred thousand clones, 85% to 90% seen once. The specimen was peripheral blood. These receptors were taken from a woman aged 50 to 65 with COVID-19, enrolled during active disease.

The chain uses TRBV9 and TRBJ1-1; D remains ambiguous. The CDR3 is made up of 15 amino acids. Trimming took off 0 bases at V and 0 bases at J, with 9 bases between the two ends. Germline V gives CDR1 SGDLS, CDR2 YYNGEE. The DNA for the CDR3 is TGTGCCAGCAGCGTAGGGGCAGTGCTGAACACTGAAGCTTTCTTT. The encoded protein is CASSVGAVLNTEAFF.

J is TRBJ2-7 and V is TRBV6-5; no clear D gene. The length of the CDR3 is 13 residues. Trimming cost V 6 bases and J 3 bases, with 12 bases left between them. The germline gives CDR1 MNHEY, CDR2 SVGAGI. The CDR3 coding sequence is TGTGCCAGCAGCCGAGGTTCTCTCTACGAGCAGTACTTC. Translation gives CASSRGSLYEQYF.